The 25 T cell receptor beta chains given below trace back to one sample, sequenced in a study of beta chain features in type 1 diabetes. All of the isolated RNA was reverse transcribed, so expressed TCRB transcripts were sequenced. Profiling relied on immunoSEQ multiplex PCR, and the TCRdb table lists in-frame clones only, not all of them. The repertoire holds nearly 250,000 clones, around 68% seen once, with approximately 0.053% in the top ten. Sequences were obtained from naive CD4+ T cells from blood. The receptors originated from a man between 25 and 39 years old in good health.

The rearrangement links TRBV4-2 to TRBJ2-3, with TRBD2 matching over 8 bases. The germline V gene has CDR1 LGHNA and CDR2 YNFKEQ. J gave up 2 bases and V 2 bases, and 3 bases lay outside the gene matches. The CDR3 spans 15 residues. The CDR3 protein is CASSQRRGVTDTQYF. The CDR3 DNA follows: TGTGCCAGCAGCCAACGGCGGGGGGTCACAGATACGCAGTATTTT.

The chain links TRBV2 to TRBJ2-5; D is unclear. Germline values: CDR1 SNHLY, CDR2 FYNNEI. There are 11 residues in the CDR3. V shed 6 bases and J shed 3 bases, with 5 bases lying between them. The CDR3: CASRLKETQYF. The CDR3, as DNA: TGTGCCAGCAGACTAAAAGAGACCCAGTACTTC.

The genes are TRBV2 and TRBJ2-3; no reliable D call. This CDR3 has 17 amino acids. Germline loops: CDR1 SNHLY, CDR2 FYNNEI. Trimming cost V 4 bases and J 1 base, with 18 bases left between them. The CDR3 loop is CASSVDAGSFRTDTQYF. CDR3 nucleotides: TGTGCCAGCAGTGTGGACGCAGGATCATTCCGCACAGATACGCAGTATTTT.

This clone was seen more than once but under ten times. The rearrangement joins TRBV25-1 to TRBJ2-6; the match to TRBD1 covers 7 bases. Germline CDR1 is MGHDK and CDR2 is SYGVNS. The CDR3 contains 17 residues. Trimming cost V 1 base and J 2 bases; bases outside gene matches: 5. CDR3 DNA: TGTGCCAGCAGTGAATTCAAGGGGGCCACTGGGGCCAACGTCCTGACTTTC. Its translation: CASSEFKGATGANVLTF.

The chain has TRBV18 and TRBJ2-1; perhaps D is TRBD1 or TRBD2 (5 bases each). This CDR3 is built from 12 residues. V lost 2 bases, J lost 9 bases, and 8 bases lay in between. Germline CDR1 is KGHSH and CDR2 is LQKENI. The CDR3 reads CASSPSGAEQFF. In DNA, the CDR3 is TGTGCCAGCTCACCATCCGGGGCTGAGCAGTTCTTC. The full variable domain, its missing parts supplied by reference TRBV18 and TRBJ2-1, is NAGVMQNPRHLVRRRGQEARLRCSPMKGHSHVYWYRQLPEEGLKFMVYLQKENIIDESGMPKERFSAEFPKEGPSILRIQQVVRGDSAAYFCASSPSGAEQFFGPGTRLTVL.

The rearrangement joins TRBV11-3 to TRBJ2-5, with a possible D match to TRBD2 (6 bases). The CDR3 contains 15 residues. The ends were cut back, 3 bases at V and 1 base at J, with 12 bases in the middle. The germline V gene has CDR1 SGHNT and CDR2 YENEEA. The CDR3: CASSFGGEPQETQYF. CDR3 in DNA: TGTGCCAGCAGCTTCGGGGGAGAGCCCCAAGAGACCCAGTACTTC.

The gene calls are TRBV7-6 and TRBJ2-7; no firm D call. Germline V gene lookup returns CDR1 SGHVS and CDR2 FNYEAQ. The CDR3 length is 17 residues. V shed 1 base and J shed 0 bases, with 16 bases lying between them. CDR3 amino acids: CASSLGTPSAISYEQYF. As DNA, the CDR3 is TGTGCCAGCAGCTTAGGGACCCCCTCGGCGATCTCCTACGAGCAGTACTTC.

CDR3 DNA sequence: TGTGCCTCCTCGGGGCGGGGCCATGAGCAGTTCTTC. Protein sequence: CASSGRGHEQFF. The chain links TRBV30 to TRBJ2-1, with a weak D call TRBD2 (6 bases). The CDR3 is 12 amino acids. The germline gives CDR1 GTSNPN, CDR2 SVGIG (reference sequence). Trimming left V 7 bases short and J 8 bases short, with 15 bases between.

This rearrangement joins TRBV6-5 to TRBJ2-5, with TRBD1 as a possible D gene (5 bases). Germline assignment: CDR1 MNHEY and CDR2 SVGAGI. CDR3 length: 14 amino acids. V lost 6 bases to trimming and J lost 1 base, with 12 bases between them. The CDR3 loop is CASSTKTAQETQYF. The CDR3 nucleotides are TGTGCCAGCAGCACCAAGACAGCCCAAGAGACCCAGTACTTC.

The DNA for the CDR3 is TGCGCCAGCAGCCTAACTGCCACGAACTCTGGGGCCAACGTCCTGACTTTC. It specifies CASSLTATNSGANVLTF. The rearrangement uses TRBV4-3 and TRBJ2-6; D is unresolved. Germline-derived CDR1 and CDR2 are LGHNA and YSLEER. The CDR3 totals 17 residues. The V end lost 4 bases, the J end lost 0 bases, and 13 bases lay between the germline ends.

V gene TRBV15 combines with J gene TRBJ1-6; D is perhaps TRBD1 (5 bases). This CDR3 region has 13 residues. The ends were cut back, 3 bases at V and 9 bases at J, with 9 bases in the middle. The germline CDR1 and CDR2 sequences are LNHNV and YYDKDF (reference sequence). The DNA for the CDR3 is TGTGCCACCAGCAGGGGGCCAGGTTCACCCCTCCACTTT. Translated, it gives CATSRGPGSPLHF.

The chain uses TRBV11-2 and TRBJ2-4; D gene unclear. Germline V gene lookup returns CDR1 SGHAT and CDR2 FQNNGV. The CDR3 covers 14 residues. V lost 0 bases and J lost 8, with 11 bases in between. DNA of the CDR3: TGTGCCAGCAGCTTAGACAGTCCTGTAGACATTCAGTACTTC. The encoded protein is CASSLDSPVDIQYF.

The chain has TRBV5-1 and TRBJ1-2; no definite D call. The ends were cut back, 4 bases at V and 8 bases at J, with 18 bases in the middle. The germline CDR1 and CDR2 sequences are SGHRS and YFSETQ. CDR3 length: 14 amino acids. The CDR3 DNA is TGCGCCAGCAGCGGGAGCGACGGACTCTTAGGCTACACCTTC. Protein sequence: CASSGSDGLLGYTF.

Only a few counts were recorded for this clone. The genes are TRBV27 and TRBJ2-5; D not certain. The germline V gene has CDR1 MNHEY and CDR2 SMNVEV (reference sequence). This CDR3 region has 14 residues. V lost 0 bases and J lost 7, with 12 bases in between. CDR3 bases: TGTGCCAGCAGTTTATCGCCGGATCGAGGGACCCAGTACTTC. Its protein product is CASSLSPDRGTQYF.

This clone was detected once. The chain has TRBV29-1 and TRBJ2-1; 12 nucleotides line up with TRBD2. The length of the CDR3 is 14 residues. From germline, CDR1 is SQVTM and CDR2 ANQGSEA. The CDR3 nucleotides are TGCAGTTTTCGGACTAGCGGGACCTCAAGTGAGCAGTTCTTC. This translates into CSFRTSGTSSEQFF.

The chain recombines TRBV2 with TRBJ2-1; a weak D match, TRBD1 (5 bases). The germline CDR1 and CDR2 sequences are SNHLY and FYNNEI. Trimming stripped 5 bases from V and 5 bases from J, with 13 bases between. This CDR3 region has 14 residues. In DNA form, the CDR3 reads TGTGCCAGCAGTTCCCTAGACAGCAACAATGAGCAGTTCTTC. Translation gives CASSSLDSNNEQFF.

This sequence joins TRBV15 and TRBJ2-1; D is undetermined. Germline lookup yields CDR1 LNHNV and CDR2 YYDKDF (reference sequence). CDR3 size: 12 residues. With 0 bases removed from V and 8 bases from J, the gap between germline ends came to 5 bases. As DNA, the CDR3 is TGTGCCACCAGCAGAGAAAGATATGAGCAGTTCTTC. It specifies CATSRERYEQFF.

This clone turned up a few times. The J gene is TRBJ2-1, the V gene TRBV28; 7 bases are a match to TRBD2. V lost 8 bases and J lost 6; bases outside the gene matches: 1. Germline values: CDR1 MDHEN, CDR2 SYDVKM. The CDR3 extends over 11 amino acids. CDR3 residues: CASGRGNEQFF. CDR3 coding DNA: TGTGCCAGCGGGAGGGGCAATGAGCAGTTCTTC.

The sample holds a few counts of this clone. This sequence joins TRBV10-3 and TRBJ2-3, with 10 positions matching TRBD2. The ends lost 0 bases at V and 1 base at J; junction bases unmatched: 4. CDR1 and CDR2 from the germline V gene are ENHRY and SYGVKD. CDR3 length: 17 residues. Here the CDR3 reads CAISESWLAGGTDTQYF. CDR3 coding DNA: TGTGCCATCAGTGAGTCGTGGCTAGCGGGGGGCACAGATACGCAGTATTTT.

This chain joins TRBV10-3 and TRBJ2-7; D is perhaps TRBD1 or TRBD2 (5 bases each). Trimming took off 10 bases at V and 5 bases at J, with 18 bases between the two ends. CDR1 and CDR2 from the germline V gene are ENHRY and SYGVKD. This CDR3 has 13 amino acids. This chain's CDR3 is CATRSLAGNEQYF. The CDR3 DNA reads as TGTGCCACCCGGAGCCTAGCAGGGAACGAGCAGTACTTC.

This clone was observed once. This chain joins TRBV29-1 and TRBJ2-3; unclear D gene. Germline V lookup: CDR1 SQVTM, CDR2 ANQGSEA. The V end lost 8 bases, the J end lost 2 bases, and 5 bases lay between the germline ends. This CDR3 has 10 residues. CDR3 sequence (DNA): TGCAGCACCTACACAGATACGCAGTATTTT. Encoded protein: CSTYTDTQYF.

The V gene is TRBV7-2, the J gene TRBJ2-3, with a possible D match to TRBD2 (6 bases). V was pared by 5 bases and J by 0 bases, with 15 bases between. The germline CDR1 and CDR2 sequences are SGHTA and FQGNSA. This CDR3 spans 16 amino acids. CDR3 region: CASSTPGDTSTDTQYF. The CDR3 DNA follows: TGTGCCAGCAGCACCCCGGGGGATACTAGCACAGATACGCAGTATTTT.

The J gene is TRBJ1-1, the V gene TRBV7-6; 8 bases are a match to TRBD1. The CDR3 extends over 15 amino acids. V dropped 5 bases and J dropped 0; count of bases not matched to a gene: 5. Germline V lookup: CDR1 SGHVS, CDR2 FNYEAQ. Here the CDR3 reads CASSQWTGLNTEAFF. In DNA form, the CDR3 reads TGTGCCAGCAGCCAGTGGACAGGGCTGAACACTGAAGCTTTCTTT. The whole variable domain, filled in from reference TRBV7-6 and TRBJ1-1, reads GAGVSQSPRYKVTKRGQDVALRCDPISGHVSLYWYRQALGQGPEFLTYFNYEAQQDKSGLPNDRFSAERPEGSISTLTIQRTEQRDSAMYRCASSQWTGLNTEAFFGQGTRLTVV.

The chain couples TRBV29-1 to TRBJ2-3; D not certain. From germline, CDR1 is SQVTM and CDR2 ANQGSEA. V lost 0 bases, J lost 5 bases, and 9 bases lay in between. The CDR3 runs to 13 residues. The CDR3 region has the DNA TGCAGCGTTGAAGAGCCCAGGTTAGATACGCAGTATTTT. This sequence encodes CSVEEPRLDTQYF.

The J gene is TRBJ2-7, the V gene TRBV6-6, with TRBD1 matching over 10 bases. The germline V gene encodes CDR1 MNHNY and CDR2 SVGAGI (reference sequence). The junction had 11 bases not matched to a gene; V was cut back by 7 bases and J by 5 bases. The CDR3 consists of 15 residues. CDR3 region: CASTEGQGRGDEQYF. The DNA for the CDR3 is TGTGCCAGCACCGAGGGACAGGGGAGAGGGGACGAGCAGTACTTC.